Described below is a single TCR beta chain sequence and its context. Antigen: not known. One junction end does not reproduce the germline sequence, and a read error may be involved. This entry comes from a study of cytomegalovirus exposure and HLA in healthy donors. Study in general: Of around 410 genotyped donors, 80% to 85% grouped in the Caucasian-associated ancestry cluster.

In germline, CDR1 is SGHDN, CDR2 FVKESK. The CDR3 spans 13 residues. Primers included in the PCR were 60 Vbeta and 13 Jbeta primers. The assay was immunoSEQ multiplex PCR, and TCRdb's table has in-frame clones only and misses some. The repertoire has roughly 150,000 clones, approximately 71% of them found once; the top ten carry around 2%. Study-level results: Per a later analysis, HLA-associated TCR beta chains showed more clonal expansion than other, equally common TCR beta chains.

Sequencing input: PBMCs. The rearrangement uses TRBV14 and TRBJ1-2, with D hard to call. The sequence came from a man aged 30 to 45 in good health and CMV-seronegative. CDR3 sequence (DNA): TGTGCCAGCAGCCAAGATTCCGTTCTTGGCGGAGCCTTC. This codes for CASSQDSVLGGAF.